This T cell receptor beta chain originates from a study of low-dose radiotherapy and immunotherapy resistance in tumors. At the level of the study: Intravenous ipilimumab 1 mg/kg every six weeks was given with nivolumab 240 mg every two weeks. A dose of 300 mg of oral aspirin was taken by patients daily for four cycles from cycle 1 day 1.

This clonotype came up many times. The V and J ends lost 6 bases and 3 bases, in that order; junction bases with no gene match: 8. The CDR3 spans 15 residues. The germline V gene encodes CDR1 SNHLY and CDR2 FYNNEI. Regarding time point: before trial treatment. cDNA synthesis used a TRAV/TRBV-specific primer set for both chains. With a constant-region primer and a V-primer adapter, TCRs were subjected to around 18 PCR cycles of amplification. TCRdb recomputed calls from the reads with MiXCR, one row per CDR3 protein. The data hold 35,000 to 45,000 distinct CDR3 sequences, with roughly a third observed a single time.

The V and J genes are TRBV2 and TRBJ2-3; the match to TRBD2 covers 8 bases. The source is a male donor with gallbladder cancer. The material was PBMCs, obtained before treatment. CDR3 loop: CASRRAGVSTDTQYF. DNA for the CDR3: TGTGCCAGCAGGAGAGCGGGAGTGTCTACAGATACGCAGTATTTT.